This T cell receptor (beta chain) was identified in a study of blood T cells in healthy people across ages. Overall study results and limits: Greater diversity and more naive CD4+ cells were seen in long-lived donors than in aged donors. Roughly linearly, TCR beta diversity per million T cells fell as age increased.

The authors ran a second PCR of 7 to 11 cycles using a sample-barcoded 5' primer and a J-beta primer mix. Every sample returned 2.5 million or more CDR3-containing paired-end reads. TCRdb fed the 5' RACE reads into MiXCR, producing one record per CDR3 protein. The data contain about 1.6 million distinct CDR3 sequences, 34% of them singletons. This clonotype was counted a few times. Its antigen is unidentified. The sequence was obtained from a woman aged 25 to 39 in good health. Sequenced input: blood.

The DNA of the CDR3 is TGTGCCATCAGCAGGGGACTAGCGGGAGGGAACAAAGCGGGAGATACGCAGTATTTT. This gives the protein CAISRGLAGGNKAGDTQYF. The rearrangement joins TRBV10-3 to TRBJ2-3; 16 bases agree with TRBD2. This CDR3 is built from 19 residues. In germline, CDR1 is ENHRY, CDR2 SYGVKD. The J segment lost 5 bases and the V segment lost 6 bases, leaving 14 bases of the junction unmatched.